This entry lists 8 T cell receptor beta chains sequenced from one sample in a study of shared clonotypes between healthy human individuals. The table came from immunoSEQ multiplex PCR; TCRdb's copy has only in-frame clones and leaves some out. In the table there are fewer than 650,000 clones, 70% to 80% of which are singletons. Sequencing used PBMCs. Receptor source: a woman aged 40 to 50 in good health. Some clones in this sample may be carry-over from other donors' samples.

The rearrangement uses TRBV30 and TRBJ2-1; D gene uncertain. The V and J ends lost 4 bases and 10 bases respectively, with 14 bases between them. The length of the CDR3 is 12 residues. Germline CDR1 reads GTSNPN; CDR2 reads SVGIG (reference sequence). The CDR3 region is CAWMSVSGEQFF. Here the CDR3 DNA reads TGTGCCTGGATGTCGGTGTCTGGGGAGCAGTTCTTC.

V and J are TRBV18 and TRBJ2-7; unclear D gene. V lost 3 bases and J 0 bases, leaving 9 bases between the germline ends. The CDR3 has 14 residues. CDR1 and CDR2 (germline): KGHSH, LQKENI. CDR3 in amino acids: CASSPDAYSYEQYF. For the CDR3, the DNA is TGTGCCAGCTCACCCGACGCCTACTCCTACGAGCAGTACTTC.

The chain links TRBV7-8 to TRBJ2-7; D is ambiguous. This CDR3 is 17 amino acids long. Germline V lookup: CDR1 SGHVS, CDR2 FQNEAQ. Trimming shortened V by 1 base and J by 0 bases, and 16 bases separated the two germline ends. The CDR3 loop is CASSLVSFQASSYEQYF. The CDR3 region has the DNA TGTGCCAGCAGCTTAGTATCTTTTCAGGCCAGCTCCTACGAGCAGTACTTC.

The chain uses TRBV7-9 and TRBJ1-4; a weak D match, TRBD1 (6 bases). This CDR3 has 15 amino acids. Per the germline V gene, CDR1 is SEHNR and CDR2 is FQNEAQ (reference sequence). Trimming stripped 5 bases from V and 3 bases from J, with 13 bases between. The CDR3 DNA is TGTGCCAGCAGCGTCCAGGGGATGGCTAATGAAAAACTGTTTTTT. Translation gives CASSVQGMANEKLFF.

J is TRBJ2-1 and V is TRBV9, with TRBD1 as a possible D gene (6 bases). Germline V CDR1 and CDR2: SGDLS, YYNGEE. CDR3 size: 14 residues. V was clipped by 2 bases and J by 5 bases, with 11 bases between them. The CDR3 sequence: CASSVQGSNNEQFF. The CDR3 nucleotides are TGTGCCAGCAGCGTCCAGGGGTCGAACAATGAGCAGTTCTTC.

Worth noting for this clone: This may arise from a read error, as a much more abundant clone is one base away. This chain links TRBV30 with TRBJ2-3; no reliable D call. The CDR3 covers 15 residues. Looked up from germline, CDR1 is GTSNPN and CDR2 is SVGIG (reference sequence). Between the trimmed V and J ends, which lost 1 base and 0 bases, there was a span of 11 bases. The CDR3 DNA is TGTGCCTGGAGTGGGGCACCCCTAAGCACAGATACGCAGTATTTT. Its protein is CAWSGAPLSTDTQYF.

The CDR3 DNA is TGTGCCATCAGGGCAGGGGGAGGCAATCAGCCCCAGCATTTT. Translation: CAIRAGGGNQPQHF. The chain links TRBV10-3 to TRBJ1-5; 7 nucleotides align to TRBD1. J was trimmed by 2 bases and V by 6 bases; bases with no gene match: 4. This CDR3 is built from 14 residues. Germline V gene lookup returns CDR1 ENHRY and CDR2 SYGVKD.

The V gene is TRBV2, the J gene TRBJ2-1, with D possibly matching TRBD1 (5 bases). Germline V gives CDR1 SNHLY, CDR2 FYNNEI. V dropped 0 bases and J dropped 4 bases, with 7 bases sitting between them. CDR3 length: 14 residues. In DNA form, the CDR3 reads TGTGCCAGCAGTGAAGCGACAGCATACAATGAGCAGTTCTTC. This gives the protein CASSEATAYNEQFF.